This T cell receptor (beta chain) was obtained from a study of CXCR3-negative and CXCR3-positive naive CD8 T cells. Turning to the study itself: Cumulative TRB read yield was around 140 million, averaging about 1.5 +/- 0.3 million per library.

A remark on this clonotype: Its antigen is still unknown.

General study results and limits: Sequencing showed both naive subsets with comparably high diversity, and memory CD8+ cells much lower.

The CDR3 has 13 amino acids. Germline V lookup: CDR1 MNHEY, CDR2 SMNVEV (reference sequence). The method, 5' RACE with UMI labels, was used to prepare the TRB cDNA libraries. TCRdb re-called the 5' RACE reads; every CDR3 protein appears as one record, without DNA. Its clone listing holds approximately 74,000 distinct CDR3 sequences. The V call is TRBV27, the J call TRBJ1-5. Source material: naive CXCR3- CD8+ T cells from blood. Subset noted: CD45RO-CCR7+CD27+CD95- naive CD8+ T cells lacking CXCR3 (TNR3-). The TCR originated in a human donor in good health. Some clones in this sample may be carry-over from other donors' samples. The CDR3 region is CASSLAGYQPQHF.